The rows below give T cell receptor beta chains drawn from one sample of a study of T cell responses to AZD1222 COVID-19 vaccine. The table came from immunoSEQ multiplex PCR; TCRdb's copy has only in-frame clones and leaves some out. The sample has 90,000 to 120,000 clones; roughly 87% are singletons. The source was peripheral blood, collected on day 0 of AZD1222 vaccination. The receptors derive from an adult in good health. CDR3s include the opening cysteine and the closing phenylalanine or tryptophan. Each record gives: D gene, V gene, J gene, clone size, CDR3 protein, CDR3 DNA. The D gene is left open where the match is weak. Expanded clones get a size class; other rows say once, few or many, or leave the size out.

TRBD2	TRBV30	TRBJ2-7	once	CAWGRLAGAGEQYF	TGTGCCTGGGGTAGACTAGCGGGAGCAGGAGAGCAGTACTTC
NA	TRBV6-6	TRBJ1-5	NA	CASSYPQGNQPQHF	TGTGCCAGCAGTTACCCCCAGGGAAATCAGCCCCAGCATTTT
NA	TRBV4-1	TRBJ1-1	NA	CASSQQWGDYQNTEAFF	TGCGCCAGCAGCCAACAGTGGGGAGACTATCAGAACACTGAAGCTTTCTTT
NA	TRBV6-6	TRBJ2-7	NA	CASSYLQGLKYEQYF	TGTGCCAGCAGTTACCTACAGGGCCTGAAATACGAGCAGTACTTC
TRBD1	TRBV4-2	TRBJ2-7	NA	CASSLDRVSYEQYF	TGTGCCAGCAGCTTAGACAGGGTCTCCTACGAGCAGTACTTC
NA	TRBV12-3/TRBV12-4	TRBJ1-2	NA	CASSLSGVGGYTF	TGTGCCAGCAGTTTATCAGGGGTTGGTGGCTACACCTTC
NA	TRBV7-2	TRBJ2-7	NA	CASSLPGGLSYEQYF	TGTGCCAGCAGCTTGCCCGGGGGCCTCTCCTACGAGCAGTACTTC
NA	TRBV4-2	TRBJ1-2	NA	CASSQGLEGSYGYTF	TGTGCCAGCAGCCAGGGATTGGAGGGAAGCTATGGCTACACCTTC
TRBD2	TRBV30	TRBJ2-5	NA	CAWSGGTQETQYF	TGTGCCTGGAGCGGGGGGACTCAAGAGACCCAGTACTTC
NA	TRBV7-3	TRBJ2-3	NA	CASSLQGAGARTDTQYF	TGTGCCAGCAGCTTACAGGGAGCAGGGGCGAGGACAGATACGCAGTATTTT
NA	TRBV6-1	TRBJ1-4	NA	CASKARATNEKLFF	TGTGCCAGCAAGGCCAGGGCAACTAATGAAAAACTGTTTTTT
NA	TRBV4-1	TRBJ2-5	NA	CASSLDPLQETQYF	TGCGCCAGCAGCCTTGACCCCCTTCAAGAGACCCAGTACTTC
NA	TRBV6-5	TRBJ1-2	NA	CASRDTDHLNYGYTF	TGTGCCAGCAGGGACACCGATCATCTAAACTATGGCTACACCTTC
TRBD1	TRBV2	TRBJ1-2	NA	CASRTGQGSVYGYTF	TGTGCCAGCAGAACTGGACAGGGATCGGTCTATGGCTACACCTTC
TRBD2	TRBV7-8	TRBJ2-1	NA	CASIGTSGRPYNEQFF	TGTGCCAGCATCGGGACTAGCGGGAGGCCCTACAATGAGCAGTTCTTC
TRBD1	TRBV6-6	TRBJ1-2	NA	CASSPTPGQAGANYGYTF	TGTGCCAGCAGTCCGACCCCGGGACAGGCCGGAGCTAACTATGGCTACACCTTC
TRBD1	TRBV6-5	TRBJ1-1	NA	CASSLKTGGTEAFF	TGTGCCAGCAGCCTGAAGACAGGGGGCACTGAAGCTTTCTTT
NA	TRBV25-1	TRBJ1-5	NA	CASSYPLGKYQPQHF	TGTGCCAGCAGCTACCCCCTTGGGAAATATCAGCCCCAGCATTTT
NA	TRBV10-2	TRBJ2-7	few	CASSVGRTYEQYF	TGCGCCAGCAGTGTAGGGAGGACCTACGAGCAGTACTTC